This T cell receptor beta chain was recorded in a study of blood T cell repertoires in COVID-19. The junction had 9 bases not matched to a gene; V was cut back by 3 bases and J by 5 bases. Germline V lookup: CDR1 SGHVS, CDR2 FNYEAQ. The CDR3 has 16 residues. The repertoire was sequenced with immunoSEQ multiplex PCR; TCRdb's copy has only in-frame clones and lacks some. The sample includes roughly 65,000 clones, about three quarters of them seen just once. V and J are TRBV7-6 and TRBJ2-2; 7 bases are shared with TRBD2. This receptor was identified in a human donor in a cohort sampled during active COVID-19. The sample was peripheral blood. The CDR3 spells CASSLGLTSRTGELFF. The CDR3 bases are TGTGCCAGCAGCTTGGGGCTGACTAGCAGAACCGGGGAGCTGTTTTTT. The entire variable domain, with the rest obtained from reference TRBV7-6 and TRBJ2-2, is as follows: GAGVSQSPRYKVTKRGQDVALRCDPISGHVSLYWYRQALGQGPEFLTYFNYEAQQDKSGLPNDRFSAERPEGSISTLTIQRTEQRDSAMYRCASSLGLTSRTGELFFGEGSRLTVL.